A single sample gave rise to the 26 T cell receptor beta chains below, sequenced in a study of neoadjuvant nivolumab and ipilimumab in lung cancer. The assay was immunoSEQ multiplex PCR, and TCRdb's table has in-frame clones only and misses some. The sample gives roughly 45,000 clones, around 89% of which show up once; about 3.5% is in the top ten. The specimen was blood, collected before neoadjuvant nivolumab, alone or with ipilimumab. These receptors originate from an adult with non-small cell lung cancer. Some clones in this sample may be carry-over from other donors' samples.

As DNA, the CDR3 is TGTGCCAGCAGCTTAGGTCAGGGGATAGACGAGCAGTACTTC. Translated, it gives CASSLGQGIDEQYF. The J gene is TRBJ2-7, the V gene TRBV7-3, with D maybe TRBD1 (6 bases). In germline, CDR1 is SGHTA, CDR2 FQGTGA. The CDR3 sequence is 14 residues long. Deletions cut 2 bases from V and 5 bases from J, with 13 bases between.

The count of this clone is one. V is TRBV4-3 and J is TRBJ1-1, with no clear D. Trimming pared 0 bases from V and 1 base from J, leaving 15 bases between. The CDR3 is made up of 17 amino acids. Germline V gives CDR1 LGHNA, CDR2 YSLEER. The CDR3 is CASSQEGAPSWNTEAFF. The DNA for the CDR3 is TGCGCCAGCAGCCAAGAAGGTGCTCCCAGTTGGAACACTGAAGCTTTCTTT.

The chain couples TRBV9 to TRBJ2-7; D gene uncertain. Germline CDR1 and CDR2: SGDLS and YYNGEE. There are 14 residues in the CDR3. The V end was cut by 0 bases, the J end by 4 bases, with 11 bases between. Here the CDR3 reads CASSVATRGYEQYF. CDR3 sequence (DNA): TGTGCCAGCAGCGTAGCTACAAGAGGTTACGAGCAGTACTTC.

The chain is built from TRBV7-9 and TRBJ2-7, with no clear D. This CDR3 is 13 amino acids long. The germline gives CDR1 SEHNR, CDR2 FQNEAQ (reference sequence). Between the trimmed V and J ends, which lost 4 bases and 3 bases, there was a span of 10 bases. The CDR3 DNA reads as TGTGCCAGCAGCTCTGAAAAAGTCTACGAGCAGTACTTC. Translating it yields CASSSEKVYEQYF.

The V and J genes are TRBV13 and TRBJ2-7; D possibly corresponds to TRBD2 (6 bases). This CDR3 is built from 17 residues. The germline V gene has CDR1 PRHDT and CDR2 FYEKMQ (reference sequence). The V gene lost 1 base and the J gene lost 2 bases, with 18 bases spanning the gap. The CDR3 loop is CASSLAEQPGLAYEQYF. CDR3 sequence (DNA): TGTGCCAGCAGCTTAGCCGAACAACCGGGACTTGCCTACGAGCAGTACTTC. The variable domain in full, with the rest retrieved from reference TRBV13 and TRBJ2-7, is AAGVIQSPRHLIKEKRETATLKCYPIPRHDTVYWYQQGPGQDPQFLISFYEKMQSDKGSIPDRFSAQQFSDYHSELNMSSLELGDSALYFCASSLAEQPGLAYEQYFGPGTRLTVT.

This clone came up once. J is TRBJ1-3 and V is TRBV29-1; possibly TRBD1 for D (5 bases). Trimming pared 7 bases from V and 6 bases from J, leaving 10 bases between. Per germline, CDR1 SQVTM and CDR2 ANQGSEA. The CDR3 spans 11 residues. CDR3 amino acids: CSAGFENTIYF. The CDR3 nucleotides read TGCAGCGCAGGGTTTGAAAACACCATATATTTT.

This clone was seen just once. The V gene is TRBV7-9, the J gene TRBJ2-3; weak D call: TRBD1 (5 bases). This CDR3 has 18 amino acids. From germline, CDR1 is SEHNR and CDR2 FQNEAQ (reference sequence). V gave up 0 bases and J gave up 2 bases, with 18 bases separating them. In DNA form, the CDR3 reads TGTGCCAGCAGCTTAGCCGTAGCAGGGATCAGCGTCACAGATACGCAGTATTTT. Its protein is CASSLAVAGISVTDTQYF.

V is TRBV5-4 and J is TRBJ2-3, with 11 bases fitting TRBD2. CDR1 and CDR2 (germline): SGHNT, YYREEE (reference sequence). This CDR3 is 16 amino acids long. V gave up 4 bases and J gave up 3 bases; unmatched junction bases: 7. Written as DNA, the CDR3 is TGTGCCAGCAGCCACGGACTAGCGGGTACGACAGATACGCAGTATTTT. The encoded protein is CASSHGLAGTTDTQYF.

The rearrangement joins TRBV2 to TRBJ1-5; no definite D call. Per the germline V gene, CDR1 is SNHLY and CDR2 is FYNNEI. V was clipped by 4 bases and J by 3 bases, with 4 bases between them. This CDR3 is built from 12 residues. Here the CDR3 DNA reads TGTGCCAGCAGTGGGGACAATCAGCCCCAGCATTTT. Protein product: CASSGDNQPQHF.

This clone occurred once. DNA for the CDR3: TGTGCCAGCAGCTTAGAGTTTGGCGAGACCCAGTACTTC. Amino acid sequence: CASSLEFGETQYF. The chain links TRBV11-3 to TRBJ2-5; D remains ambiguous. Germline lookup yields CDR1 SGHNT and CDR2 YENEEA. V lost 0 bases to trimming and J lost 5 bases, with 7 bases between them. The CDR3 has 13 amino acids. The whole variable domain, filled in from reference TRBV11-3 and TRBJ2-5, reads EAGVVQSPRYKIIEKKQPVAFWCNPISGHNTLYWYLQNLGQGPELLIRYENEEAVDDSQLPKDRFSAERLKGVDSTLKIQPAELGDSAVYLCASSLEFGETQYFGPGTRLLVL.

The V gene is TRBV15, the J gene TRBJ2-7; D not resolved. The CDR3 runs to 13 residues. The V end was cut by 8 bases, the J end by 1 base, with 12 bases between. Germline V gene lookup returns CDR1 LNHNV and CDR2 YYDKDF (reference sequence). Here the CDR3 reads CATASDFSYEQYF. DNA of the CDR3: TGTGCCACCGCTTCAGACTTTTCCTACGAGCAGTACTTC.

The rearrangement joins TRBV18 to TRBJ2-7; unclear D gene. CDR3 length: 11 amino acids. V was cut by 6 bases and J by 5 bases, with 8 bases left in between. The germline V gene encodes CDR1 KGHSH and CDR2 LQKENI. CDR3 in DNA: TGTGCCAGCTCCAGCAGGAACGAGCAGTACTTC. Amino acid sequence: CASSSRNEQYF. Supplemented by reference TRBV18 and TRBJ2-7, the full variable domain reads NAGVMQNPRHLVRRRGQEARLRCSPMKGHSHVYWYRQLPEEGLKFMVYLQKENIIDESGMPKERFSAEFPKEGPSILRIQQVVRGDSAAYFCASSSRNEQYFGPGTRLTVT.

The rearrangement joins TRBV5-1 to TRBJ1-1; 7 positions agree with TRBD1. The CDR3 length is 14 residues. With V trimmed by 4 bases and J by 1 base, 4 bases remained unmatched. CDR1 SGHRS and CDR2 YFSETQ come from the germline V gene. In DNA, the CDR3 is TGCGCCAGCAGCGAGGGGGCGCGGAACACTGAAGCTTTCTTT. Translation gives CASSEGARNTEAFF.

The rearrangement joins TRBV5-1 to TRBJ2-1; 9 nucleotides agree with TRBD2. The junction had 10 bases not matched to a gene; V was cut back by 6 bases and J by 0 bases. The CDR3 is 17 amino acids. In germline, CDR1 is SGHRS, CDR2 YFSETQ. DNA for the CDR3: TGCGCCAGCACTCCGACGGCGGGAGGGAGCTCCTACAATGAGCAGTTCTTC. Translation gives CASTPTAGGSSYNEQFF.

This clone has just one count. The V and J genes are TRBV5-1 and TRBJ2-1, with 14 bases identical to TRBD2. The CDR3 runs 16 residues. The V gene's germline CDR1 is SGHRS and CDR2 YFSETQ. Trimming cost V 4 bases and J 6 bases; bases outside gene matches: 6. The CDR3 region is CASSEWTSGRSNEQFF. The CDR3 region has the DNA TGCGCCAGCAGCGAATGGACTAGCGGGAGGAGCAATGAGCAGTTCTTC.

The V and J genes are TRBV29-1 and TRBJ2-1, with D perhaps matching TRBD2 (5 bases). The germline V and J ends were trimmed by 4 bases and 4 bases, with 11 bases remaining between them. Germline CDR1 SQVTM, CDR2 ANQGSEA. This CDR3 contains 13 residues. The CDR3 DNA reads as TGCAGCGTTGTGCGGACTCTATACAATGAGCAGTTCTTC. Its protein product is CSVVRTLYNEQFF.

The chain links TRBV10-2 to TRBJ2-3; the match to TRBD2 covers 13 bases. Germline CDR1 WSHSY, CDR2 SAAADI. The CDR3 length is 15 residues. J was trimmed by 2 bases and V by 6 bases; bases with no gene match: 2. In DNA, the CDR3 is TGCGCCAGCAGGGGGACTAGCGGGATCACAGATACGCAGTATTTT. This encodes CASRGTSGITDTQYF.

This chain connects TRBV29-1 to TRBJ2-7, with 7 bases matching TRBD2. The CDR3 runs to 17 residues. CDR1 is SQVTM, CDR2 ANQGSEA, per germline. V lost 6 bases, J lost 0 bases, and 17 bases stayed unmatched. The CDR3 is CSVSGLAGERVSYEQYF. The CDR3 nucleotides are TGCAGCGTATCGGGGCTTGCGGGAGAGCGCGTCTCCTACGAGCAGTACTTC.

The J gene is TRBJ2-7, the V gene TRBV30; no clear D gene. The CDR3 extends over 11 amino acids. From germline, CDR1 is GTSNPN and CDR2 SVGIG (reference sequence). V lost 0 bases and J lost 2, with 2 bases in between. CDR3: CAWSVTYEQYF. The CDR3 DNA reads as TGTGCCTGGAGTGTAACCTACGAGCAGTACTTC.

The chain is built from TRBV7-8 and TRBJ2-7; 14 bases align to TRBD2. The length of the CDR3 is 17 residues. V was clipped by 7 bases and J by 0 bases; unmatched bases: 8. From germline, CDR1 is SGHVS and CDR2 FQNEAQ. CDR3 DNA sequence: TGTGCCAGCAAAAGGGGACTAGCGGGAGTCGCCTCCTACGAGCAGTACTTC. Translating gives CASKRGLAGVASYEQYF.

This chain joins TRBV7-6 and TRBJ2-1; D may be TRBD2 (5 bases). The CDR3 contains 14 residues. Trimming took off 5 bases at V and 7 bases at J, with 15 bases between the two ends. Germline-derived CDR1 and CDR2 are SGHVS and FNYEAQ. The CDR3: CASSQSGGGNEQFF. CDR3 coding DNA: TGTGCCAGCAGCCAAAGCGGTGGCGGGAATGAGCAGTTCTTC. The full variable domain, with the rest looked up from reference TRBV7-6 and TRBJ2-1, is GAGVSQSPRYKVTKRGQDVALRCDPISGHVSLYWYRQALGQGPEFLTYFNYEAQQDKSGLPNDRFSAERPEGSISTLTIQRTEQRDSAMYRCASSQSGGGNEQFFGPGTRLTVL.

The chain uses TRBV5-4 and TRBJ2-1; unclear D gene. Trimming removed 1 base at V and 4 bases at J, with 6 bases between. The CDR3 has 13 residues. Germline V gives CDR1 SGHNT, CDR2 YYREEE (reference sequence). Here the CDR3 reads CASSLRSYNEQFF. CDR3 nucleotides: TGTGCCAGCAGCTTGCGCTCTTACAATGAGCAGTTCTTC.

V is TRBV7-9 and J is TRBJ2-4; D is unresolved. The V and J ends lost 5 bases and 1 base respectively, with 6 bases between them. Germline loops: CDR1 SEHNR, CDR2 FQNEAQ (reference sequence). The CDR3 sequence is 13 residues long. For the CDR3, the DNA is TGTGCCAGCAGCCAGGCGGCCAAAAACATTCAGTACTTC. Residues: CASSQAAKNIQYF.

V gene TRBV7-9 combines with J gene TRBJ2-7, with D possibly matching TRBD2 (6 bases). Trimming took 1 base from V and 4 from J, leaving 14 bases between them. This CDR3 contains 15 residues. Germline V gene sequence: CDR1 SEHNR, CDR2 FQNEAQ (reference sequence). The CDR3 bases are TGTGCCAGCAGCTTAGAGACGGGGGTTTCGTACGAGCAGTACTTC. It encodes CASSLETGVSYEQYF.

The chain combines TRBV4-2 with TRBJ2-7; 9 bases match TRBD2. Germline values: CDR1 LGHNA, CDR2 YNFKEQ. V lost 3 bases and J lost 6; bases outside the gene matches: 12. The CDR3 is 16 amino acids. The CDR3 protein is CASSQSSSGIGSEQYF. The CDR3 DNA sequence: TGTGCCAGCAGCCAGTCGTCTAGCGGGATCGGCTCCGAGCAGTACTTC.

V is TRBV25-1 and J is TRBJ1-2; no definite D call. The CDR3 has 14 residues. The V gene lost 6 bases and the J gene lost 0 bases, with 11 bases spanning the gap. Germline CDR1 MGHDK, CDR2 SYGVNS. The CDR3 bases are TGTGCCAGCAGAGCAGACGGAGCTAACTATGGCTACACCTTC. Its protein product is CASRADGANYGYTF.